The T cell receptor (beta chain) described here comes from a study of T cell repertoires in cytomegalovirus infection. For the study at large: Public signatures in TCR beta pointed to CMV infection and matching HLA type. Study outcomes and limitations: HLA-C-restricted CMV-specific TCR beta clonotypes prevailed in the ex vivo response.

This CDR3 spans 15 amino acids. Germline V gene data show CDR1 as SGHAT and CDR2 as FQNNGV. The ends lost 4 bases at V and 2 bases at J; junction bases unmatched: 7. TCRdb ran MiXCR on the reads and lists one entry per CDR3 protein. The sample holds roughly 300,000 distinct CDR3 sequences, about 23% seen once. The sample holds many counts of this clonotype. Its antigen remains unknown. The chain is built from TRBV11-2 and TRBJ1-1; TRBD1 matches 7 bases. The TCR sequence derives from a human donor in good health (CMV status not recorded). Some clones in this sample may be carry-over from other donors' samples. Sequencing input: PBMCs. The CDR3 nucleotides are TGTGCCAGCAGCTCGATGGGACAGCAAAACACTGAAGCTTTCTTT. As protein: CASSSMGQQNTEAFF.